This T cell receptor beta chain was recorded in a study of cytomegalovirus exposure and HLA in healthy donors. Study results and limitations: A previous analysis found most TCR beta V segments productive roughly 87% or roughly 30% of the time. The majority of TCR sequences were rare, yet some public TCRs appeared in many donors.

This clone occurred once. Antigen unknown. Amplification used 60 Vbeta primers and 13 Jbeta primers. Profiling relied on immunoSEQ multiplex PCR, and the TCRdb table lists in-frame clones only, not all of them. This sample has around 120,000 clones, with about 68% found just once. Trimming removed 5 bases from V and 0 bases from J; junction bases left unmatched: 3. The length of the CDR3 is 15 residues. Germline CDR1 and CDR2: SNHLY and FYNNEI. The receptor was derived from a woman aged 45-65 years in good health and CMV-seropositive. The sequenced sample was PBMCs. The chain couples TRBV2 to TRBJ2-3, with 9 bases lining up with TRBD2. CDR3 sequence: CASSLTSGSTDTQYF. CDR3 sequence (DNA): TGTGCCAGCAGTCTGACTAGCGGAAGCACAGATACGCAGTATTTT.